Shown below are 5 T cell receptor beta chains from a single sample sequenced in a study of STAT5B mutations in CD4+ large granular lymphocyte leukemia. Profiled with immunoSEQ multiplex PCR; TCRdb holds only in-frame clones, not every one. The sample contains tens of thousands of clones, 84% of which appear only once. The sequenced material came from CD4+ T cells from blood buffy coats. These receptors all stem from a human donor in good health.

V gene TRBV2 combines with J gene TRBJ1-1; D ambiguous. Trimming took 6 bases from V and 2 from J, leaving 16 bases between them. This CDR3 has 15 amino acids. CDR1 is SNHLY and CDR2 is FYNNEI in the germline V gene. CDR3 DNA sequence: TGTGCCAGCAGCATTAGAAAACAATTAAACACTGAAGCTTTCTTT. Translation: CASSIRKQLNTEAFF. Filled out from reference TRBV2 and TRBJ1-1, the complete variable domain reads EPEVTQTPSHQVTQMGQEVILRCVPISNHLYFYWYRQILGQKVEFLVSFYNNEISEKSEIFDDQFSVERPDGSNFTLKIRSTKLEDSAMYFCASSIRKQLNTEAFFGQGTRLTVV.

This rearrangement joins TRBV7-9 to TRBJ2-2, with D perhaps given as TRBD1 or TRBD2 (5 bases each). The CDR3 length is 16 residues. Germline CDR1 and CDR2: SEHNR and FQNEAQ (reference sequence). Between the trimmed V and J ends, which lost 0 bases and 1 base, there was a span of 9 bases. CDR3 amino acids: CASSLAGTQNTGELFF. DNA for the CDR3: TGTGCCAGCAGCTTAGCCGGGACCCAGAACACCGGGGAGCTGTTTTTT.

The V gene is TRBV29-1, the J gene TRBJ1-4; D possibly corresponds to TRBD1 (5 bases). The germline CDR1 and CDR2 sequences are SQVTM and ANQGSEA. There are 11 residues in the CDR3. Trimming took 2 bases from V and 13 from J, leaving 11 bases between them. CDR3 sequence reads: CSVEPRGGLFF. CDR3 DNA sequence: TGCAGCGTTGAACCCCGCGGGGGACTGTTTTTT. Full variable domain (remainder filled in from reference TRBV29-1 and TRBJ1-4): SAVISQKPSRDICQRGTSLTIQCQVDSQVTMMFWYRQQPGQSLTLIATANQGSEATYESGFVIDKFPISRPNLTFSTLTVSNMSPEDSSIYLCSVEPRGGLFFGSGTQLSVL.

The chain has TRBV19 and TRBJ2-5, with a tentative D call TRBD2 (5 bases). Trimming left V 5 bases short and J 7 bases short, with 14 bases between. The CDR3 totals 13 residues. Germline CDR1 and CDR2: LNHDA and SQIVND (reference sequence). The CDR3 region is CASSPPGEGTQYF. The CDR3 DNA follows: TGTGCCAGTAGTCCGCCCGGTGAGGGGACCCAGTACTTC.

This rearrangement joins TRBV10-3 to TRBJ2-1, with TRBD1 matching 11 bases. Unmatched junction bases numbered 8, after V lost 6 bases and J lost 4 bases. This CDR3 region has 16 residues. CDR1 is ENHRY, CDR2 SYGVKD, per germline. The CDR3 nucleotides read TGTGCCATCAGAGGAAGGGACAGGGGGGGGTACAATGAGCAGTTCTTC. This sequence encodes CAIRGRDRGGYNEQFF.